A single sample gave rise to the 20 T cell receptor beta chains below, sequenced in a study of cytomegalovirus exposure and HLA in healthy donors. Use of 60 Vbeta and 13 Jbeta primers characterized the PCR. The table came from immunoSEQ multiplex PCR; TCRdb's copy has only in-frame clones and leaves some out. Here the sample spans fewer than 200,000 clones, 81% being singletons. The sample taken for sequencing was PBMCs. These receptors all come from a woman under 40 in good health and CMV-seronegative.

CDR3 loop: CASSGPVQGAVGNQPQHF. CDR3 sequence (DNA): TGTGCCAGCAGTGGGCCGGTACAGGGGGCGGTTGGGAATCAGCCCCAGCATTTT. The V and J genes are TRBV6-1 and TRBJ1-5; the match to TRBD1 covers 9 bases. V was pared by 4 bases and J by 4 bases, with 14 bases of the junction left unmatched. The germline V gene encodes CDR1 MNHNS and CDR2 SASEGT. The CDR3 has 18 amino acids.

The sample holds a few counts of this clone. The CDR3 reads CASSLSAGLAVNTGELFF. The CDR3 DNA is TGTGCCAGCAGTTTATCGGCGGGACTAGCGGTAAACACCGGGGAGCTGTTTTTT. The chain links TRBV27 to TRBJ2-2; 11 bases are a match to TRBD2. The ends lost 0 bases at V and 2 bases at J; junction bases unmatched: 5. The germline V gene has CDR1 MNHEY and CDR2 SMNVEV (reference sequence). The CDR3 runs 18 residues.

Only a few counts were recorded for this clone. The chain employs TRBV7-8 and TRBJ2-7, with D tentatively TRBD2 (5 bases). CDR1 SGHVS and CDR2 FQNEAQ come from the germline V gene. Between the trimmed V and J ends, which lost 5 bases and 2 bases, there was a span of 16 bases. The CDR3 length is 15 residues. The CDR3 region is CASSMQRAAAYEQYF. The CDR3 DNA is TGTGCCAGCAGCATGCAGAGGGCTGCTGCCTACGAGCAGTACTTC.

The V call is TRBV5-8, the J call TRBJ2-2; 8 bases line up with TRBD1. Germline loops: CDR1 SGHTS, CDR2 YDEGEE. Unmatched junction bases numbered 6, after V lost 2 bases and J lost 6 bases. The CDR3 is 15 residues long. The DNA of the CDR3 is TGTGCCAGCAGCTTAGGACAGGGCTTCGCCGGGGAGCTGTTTTTT. Translated, it gives CASSLGQGFAGELFF. The full variable domain, rest sourced from reference TRBV5-8 and TRBJ2-2, is EAGVTQSPTHLIKTRGQQATLRCSPISGHTSVYWYQQALGLGLQFLLWYDEGEERNRGNFPPRFSGRQFPNYSSELNVNALELEDSALYLCASSLGQGFAGELFFGEGSRLTVL.

This clone was counted once. In the same sample, other DNA sequences code for this CDR3. This chain connects TRBV14 to TRBJ2-5; the D is unclear. CDR1 and CDR2 from the germline V gene are SGHDN and FVKESK. Trimming left V 1 base short and J 2 bases short, with 5 bases between. The CDR3 runs 13 residues. CDR3 in amino acids: CASSQGQQETQYF. The CDR3 coding sequence is TGTGCCAGCAGCCAAGGGCAGCAAGAGACCCAGTACTTC.

CDR3 sequence: CASSGLVSGANVLTF. The CDR3 coding sequence is TGTGCCAGCAGTGGACTCGTCTCTGGGGCCAACGTCCTGACTTTC. The V gene is TRBV28, the J gene TRBJ2-6; TRBD2 might be the D (5 bases). Germline CDR1 reads MDHEN; CDR2 reads SYDVKM. The CDR3 is 15 amino acids. V was clipped by 5 bases and J by 0 bases, with 8 bases between them.

The chain carries TRBV15 and TRBJ1-2, with 7 bases identical to TRBD1. The CDR3 has 17 residues. The V gene's germline CDR1 is LNHNV and CDR2 YYDKDF (reference sequence). The ends lost 0 bases at V and 8 bases at J; junction bases unmatched: 15. DNA of the CDR3: TGTGCCACCAGCAGAGATCAAGCGGGCAGGGGGATGAGGGGCTACACCTTC. Translated, it gives CATSRDQAGRGMRGYTF.

Concerning this clone itself: One end of the junction is discordant with germline, which a read error may explain. The chain combines TRBV7-9 with TRBJ1-5, with 12 positions matching TRBD1. CDR1 is SEHNR, CDR2 FQNEAQ, per germline (reference sequence). This CDR3 spans 14 amino acids. The CDR3 loop is CSSSQGQGAQPQHF. The CDR3 nucleotides are TGTTCCAGCAGCCAGGGACAGGGGGCTCAGCCCCAGCATTTT. The variable domain in full, completed from reference TRBV7-9 and TRBJ1-5, reads DTGVSQNPRHKITKRGQNVTFRCDPISEHNRLYWYRQTLGQGPEFLTYFQNEAQLEKSRLLSDRFSAERPKGSFSTLEIQRTEQGDSAMYLCSSSQGQGAQPQHFGDGTRLSIL.

V is TRBV7-9 and J is TRBJ2-1; TRBD2 agrees at 8 bases. Germline assignment: CDR1 SEHNR and CDR2 FQNEAQ (reference sequence). J gave up 9 bases and V 2 bases, and 9 bases lay outside the gene matches. This CDR3 is 15 amino acids long. CDR3 coding DNA: TGTGCCAGCAGCTTAAAAGGCGGGAGGTTTCTTGAGCAGTTCTTC. Translating it yields CASSLKGGRFLEQFF.

The genes are TRBV18 and TRBJ2-5; 7 bases map to TRBD2. The V gene end was trimmed by 2 bases and the J gene end by 3 bases; junction bases not matched to a gene: 0. Germline assignment: CDR1 KGHSH and CDR2 LQKENI. The CDR3 has 13 amino acids. For the CDR3, the DNA is TGTGCCAGCTCACCAGGGAGGGAAGAGACCCAGTACTTC. It specifies CASSPGREETQYF. Filled out from reference TRBV18 and TRBJ2-5, the complete variable domain reads NAGVMQNPRHLVRRRGQEARLRCSPMKGHSHVYWYRQLPEEGLKFMVYLQKENIIDESGMPKERFSAEFPKEGPSILRIQQVVRGDSAAYFCASSPGREETQYFGPGTRLLVL.

This chain's CDR3 is CASSEGPGGQYEQYF. The CDR3 nucleotides are TGTGCCAGCAGTGAGGGTCCAGGGGGCCAATACGAGCAGTACTTC. The chain carries TRBV2 and TRBJ2-7; 8 bases line up with TRBD1. The V segment lost 3 bases and the J segment 4 bases; nucleotides outside the gene matches: 8. The CDR3 has 15 residues. Germline CDR1 is SNHLY and CDR2 is FYNNEI. Full variable domain (outside the CDR3, taken from reference TRBV2 and TRBJ2-7): EPEVTQTPSHQVTQMGQEVILRCVPISNHLYFYWYRQILGQKVEFLVSFYNNEISEKSEIFDDQFSVERPDGSNFTLKIRSTKLEDSAMYFCASSEGPGGQYEQYFGPGTRLTVT.

This chain links TRBV5-8 with TRBJ1-4; 10 bases fit TRBD1. The CDR3 extends over 18 amino acids. V shed 2 bases, J shed 4 bases, and the junction held 11 bases outside the gene matches. Germline V gene sequence: CDR1 SGHTS, CDR2 YDEGEE. CDR3 DNA sequence: TGTGCCAGCAGCTTTCGGGGGACAGGGGCTTCTCTTAATGAAAAACTGTTTTTT. Translating gives CASSFRGTGASLNEKLFF.

Note on this clone: Mismatch with germline at one junction end may stem from a read error. V is TRBV7-7 and J is TRBJ2-5, with D maybe TRBD1 (5 bases). This CDR3 contains 14 residues. Germline V lookup: CDR1 SSHAT, CDR2 FNYEAQ (reference sequence). The CDR3: CASSRTHMGETQYF. DNA for the CDR3: TGTGCTAGCAGTCGGACACACATGGGGGAGACCCAGTACTTC.

V gene TRBV18 combines with J gene TRBJ2-3; 10 nucleotides match TRBD2. CDR3 length equals 17 residues. The V segment lost 1 base and the J segment 6 bases; nucleotides outside the gene matches: 10. Germline CDR1 reads KGHSH; CDR2 reads LQKENI. The CDR3 coding sequence is TGTGCCAGCTCACCACAACCTAGCGGGGGCGCAAGGGATACGCAGTATTTT. Protein sequence: CASSPQPSGGARDTQYF.

The chain recombines TRBV10-3 with TRBJ1-2; 8 bases line up with TRBD1. Germline V gene sequence: CDR1 ENHRY, CDR2 SYGVKD. This CDR3 comprises 14 residues. The V gene end was trimmed by 6 bases and the J gene end by 1 base; junction bases not matched to a gene: 4. This CDR3 reads CAIRKTGDNYGYTF. As DNA, the CDR3 is TGTGCCATCAGGAAGACAGGGGATAACTATGGCTACACCTTC.

On this clone itself: One junction end disagrees with the germline gene, perhaps due to a read error. V is TRBV5-4 and J is TRBJ2-5, with D possibly TRBD2 on 5 matching bases. This CDR3 contains 15 residues. From germline, CDR1 is SGHNT and CDR2 YYREEE (reference sequence). CDR3 in DNA: TGTGCCGGCAGCTCCACTTTCCGAGGGTCAGAGACCCAGTACTTC. It is translated as CAGSSTFRGSETQYF.

The rearrangement joins TRBV30 to TRBJ2-2, with TRBD2 matching over 7 bases. CDR3 length equals 19 residues. From germline, CDR1 is GTSNPN and CDR2 SVGIG (reference sequence). The ends lost 2 bases at V and 0 bases at J; junction bases unmatched: 15. For the CDR3, the DNA is TGTGCCTGGAGTAGTTCCCTACTAGCGTTTACCGCGAACACCGGGGAGCTGTTTTTT. Translating it yields CAWSSSLLAFTANTGELFF.

This chain connects TRBV2 to TRBJ1-4; D is ambiguous. From germline, CDR1 is SNHLY and CDR2 FYNNEI. V shed 1 base and J shed 3 bases, with 12 bases lying between them. This CDR3 has 16 amino acids. As DNA, the CDR3 is TGTGCCAGCAGTGAAGGGAGGCGGCAGCCTAATGAAAAACTGTTTTTT. Encoded protein: CASSEGRRQPNEKLFF.

J is TRBJ2-7 and V is TRBV7-9; 8 positions match TRBD1. The trim removed 3 bases at V and 3 bases at J, leaving 10 bases unmatched. CDR1 and CDR2 (germline): SEHNR, FQNEAQ (reference sequence). CDR3 length equals 16 residues. The CDR3 DNA reads as TGTGCCAGCAGCTTTTCAGCCCGGACAGGGAGCTACGAGCAGTACTTC. Amino acids: CASSFSARTGSYEQYF.

This clone has just a few counts. The genes are TRBV29-1 and TRBJ1-6, with D maybe TRBD1 (5 bases). The CDR3 consists of 14 residues. Trimming left V 5 bases short and J 5 bases short, with 13 bases between. CDR1 and CDR2 from the germline V gene are SQVTM and ANQGSEA. The CDR3 region is CSVTLAGNNSPLHF. In DNA, the CDR3 is TGCAGCGTTACGTTGGCAGGGAATAATTCACCCCTCCACTTT.